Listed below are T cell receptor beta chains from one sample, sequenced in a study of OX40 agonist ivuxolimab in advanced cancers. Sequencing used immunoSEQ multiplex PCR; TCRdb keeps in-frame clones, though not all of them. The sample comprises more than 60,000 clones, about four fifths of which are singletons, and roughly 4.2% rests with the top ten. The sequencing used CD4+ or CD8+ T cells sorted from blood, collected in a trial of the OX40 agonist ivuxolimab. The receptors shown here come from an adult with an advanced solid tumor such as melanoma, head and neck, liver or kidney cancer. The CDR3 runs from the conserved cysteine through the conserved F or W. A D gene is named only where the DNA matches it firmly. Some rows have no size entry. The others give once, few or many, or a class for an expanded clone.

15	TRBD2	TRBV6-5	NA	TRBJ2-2	TGTGCCAGCAAGACAGAACGGGGGGGCACCGGGGAGCTGTTTTTT	CASKTERGGTGELFF
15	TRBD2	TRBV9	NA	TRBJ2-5	TGTGCCAGCAGCGTAGATGTAGCGGGGGCCGGATCCCAGTACTTC	CASSVDVAGAGSQYF
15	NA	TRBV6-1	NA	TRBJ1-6	TGTGCCAGCAGTGACCTTCGGGGCTTCAATTCACCCCTCCACTTT	CASSDLRGFNSPLHF
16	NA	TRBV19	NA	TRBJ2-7	TGTGCCACGAGACCTGGACAACCAAGCCTAGGCCACGAGCAGTACTTC	CATRPGQPSLGHEQYF
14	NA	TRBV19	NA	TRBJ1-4	TGTGCCAGTAAGGCAGGCGCAACTAATGAAAAACTGTTTTTT	CASKAGATNEKLFF
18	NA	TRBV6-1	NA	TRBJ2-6	TGTGCCAGCAGTGAAGTCGGGGCTGGCCTCTCTGGGGCCAACGTCCTGACTTTC	CASSEVGAGLSGANVLTF
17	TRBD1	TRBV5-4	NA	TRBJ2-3	TGTGCCAGCAGTTCGCGACGGACAGGGGGAAAGTCAGATACGCAGTATTTT	CASSSRRTGGKSDTQYF
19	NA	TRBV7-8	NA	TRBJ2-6	TGTGCCAGCAGCTTAGGGTATAGACTACGTAGGGCTGGGGCCAACGTCCTGACTTTC	CASSLGYRLRRAGANVLTF
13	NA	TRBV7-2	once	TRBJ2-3	TGTGCCAGCAGGGACCCTACGATGGATACGCAGTATTTT	CASRDPTMDTQYF
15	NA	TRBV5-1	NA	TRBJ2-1	TGCGCCAGCAGCGTAATAGCGGACTCCTACAATGAGCAGTTCTTC	CASSVIADSYNEQFF
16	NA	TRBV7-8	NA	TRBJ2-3	TGTGCCAGCAGCTTAAGTCTAGGCAGGGAAACAGATACGCAGTATTTT	CASSLSLGRETDTQYF
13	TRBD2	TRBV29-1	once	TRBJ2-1	TGCAGCGTTGCTAGCGGGGGGACCCATGAGCAGTTCTTC	CSVASGGTHEQFF
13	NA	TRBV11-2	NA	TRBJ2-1	TGTGCCAGCAGCCTCGGGACCCTGGGTGAGCAGTTCTTC	CASSLGTLGEQFF
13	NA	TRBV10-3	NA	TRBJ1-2	TGTGCCATCAGGACGGACACCATGGGTGGCTACACCTTC	CAIRTDTMGGYTF
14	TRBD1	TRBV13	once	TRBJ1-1	TGTGCCAGCAGCCAGCGATCAGGGGGCACTGAAGCTTTCTTT	CASSQRSGGTEAFF
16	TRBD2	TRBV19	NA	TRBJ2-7	TGTGCCAGTAGTCGTCGGTCGGTAGCGGGGGCCTACGAGCAGTACTTC	CASSRRSVAGAYEQYF
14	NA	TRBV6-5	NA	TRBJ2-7	TGTGCCAGCAGTTACTCCCCCAGCTCCTACGAGCAGTACTTC	CASSYSPSSYEQYF
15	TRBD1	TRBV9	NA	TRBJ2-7	TGTGCCAGCAGCGTAGGACAGGGAAGGACCTACGAGCAGTACTTC	CASSVGQGRTYEQYF
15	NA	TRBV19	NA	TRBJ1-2	TGTGCCAGTAGTGCGGGACACAAAGGGTTATATGGCTACACCTTC	CASSAGHKGLYGYTF
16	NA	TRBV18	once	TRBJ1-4	TGTGCCAGCTCACCACCGGTCAGTTCTCTCAATGAAAAACTGTTTTTT	CASSPPVSSLNEKLFF
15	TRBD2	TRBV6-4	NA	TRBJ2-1	TGTGCCAGCAGTGAGGGCAGCGGGGGAGGAGGTGAGCAGTTCTTC	CASSEGSGGGGEQFF
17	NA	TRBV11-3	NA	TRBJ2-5	TGTGCCAGCAGCTTAGTGGTGGCAGGGCTGCTCCAAGAGACCCAGTACTTC	CASSLVVAGLLQETQYF
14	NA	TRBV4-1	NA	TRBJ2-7	TGCGCCAGCAGCCATATTGGGTTCACCTACGAGCAGTACTTC	CASSHIGFTYEQYF
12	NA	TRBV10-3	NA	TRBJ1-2	TGTGCCATCAGCGGGACAAGCTATGGCTACACCTTC	CAISGTSYGYTF
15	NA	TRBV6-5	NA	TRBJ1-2	TGTGCCAGCAGTTACTCGGCAGGTCTTAACTATGGCTACACCTTC	CASSYSAGLNYGYTF
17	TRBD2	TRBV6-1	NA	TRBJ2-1	TGTGCCAGCAGTGACACCTGGACTAGCGGGGGGGCCGATGAGCAGTTCTTC	CASSDTWTSGGADEQFF
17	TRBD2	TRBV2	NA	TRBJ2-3	TGTGCCAGCAGTGTCCGGACTAGCGGGGGGGCACCAGATACGCAGTATTTT	CASSVRTSGGAPDTQYF
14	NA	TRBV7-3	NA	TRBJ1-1	TGTGCCTCTCGGCAGGCAGAAACGAACACTGAAGCTTTCTTT	CASRQAETNTEAFF
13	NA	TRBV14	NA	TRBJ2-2	TGTGCCAGCAGCCGCCTTCGCGGCGGGGAGCTGTTTTTT	CASSRLRGGELFF
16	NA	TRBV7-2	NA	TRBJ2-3	TGTGCCAGCAGCTTAACTCTCGGGATGTCCACAGATACGCAGTATTTT	CASSLTLGMSTDTQYF
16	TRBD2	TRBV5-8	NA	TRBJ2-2	TGTGCCAGCAGCTTTAGACTAGCGGGCTCGGCCGGGGAGCTGTTTTTT	CASSFRLAGSAGELFF
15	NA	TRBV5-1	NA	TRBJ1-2	TGCGCCAGCAGCTTGGATATCGGGGGTAACTATGGCTGCACCTTC	CASSLDIGGNYGCTF
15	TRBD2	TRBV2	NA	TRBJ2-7	TGTGCCAGCAGTGAAACCTATCGACTAGCGGGGGAGCAGTACTTC	CASSETYRLAGEQYF